Listed here is a single T cell receptor (beta chain). These data are taken from a study of blood T cell repertoires in COVID-19. The wider study: Sources were T cells, B-cell-depleted T cells, or PBMCs; the material itself was cDNA or gDNA.

As handled by the study authors: Cell counts per sample came from amplifying reference gene primers. Using immunoSEQ multiplex PCR, the repertoire was profiled, and TCRdb retains in-frame clones only, with some absent. V and J calls plus clone size are reproduced from that table; the DNA served to infer D and trimming. The data show approximately 400,000 clones, approximately 88% seen once. Trimming shortened V by 11 bases and J by 1 base, and 14 bases separated the two germline ends. Germline CDR1 is MNHEY and CDR2 is SVGAGI. The CDR3 consists of 13 residues. Sample: peripheral blood. The source of this sequence is a woman aged 50 to 60 with COVID-19, enrolled during active disease. This chain links TRBV6-5 with TRBJ1-1; possibly TRBD1 for D (5 bases). The CDR3 nucleotides are TGTGCCTCACAGGAGTCGGGGAACACTGAAGCTTTCTTT. Protein product: CASQESGNTEAFF.